This T cell receptor beta chain was captured in a study of cytomegalovirus exposure and HLA in healthy donors. The overall study: From some 190 million T cells, an earlier analysis saw roughly 120 million unique TCR beta sequences. Findings and limits, study-wide: An analysis that came later showed most CMV-associated TCR beta chains appearing HLA-restricted. No immune exposure information besides CMV serostatus was available.

CDR1 is MGHRA, CDR2 YSYEKL, per germline. The CDR3 is 17 residues long. Trimming took 0 bases from V and 4 from J; bases not matched to a gene: 8. The study ran its PCR with 60 Vbeta and 13 Jbeta primers. Per the authors' pipeline: Later reanalysis found 75 million to 95 million unique TCR beta chains, approximately 11 million of them shared. Assay: immunoSEQ multiplex PCR; the TCRdb copy retains only in-frame clones and omits some. D and trimming come from the DNA, and the V and J calls and clone size come from that table. The sample carries 130,000 to 150,000 clones, approximately 73% recorded once. On this clone: No antigen is known for it.

The sequenced sample was PBMCs. The TCR comes from a woman aged 18-30 years in good health and CMV-seronegative. This chain joins TRBV4-1 and TRBJ2-3; 9 bases are shared with TRBD2. DNA for the CDR3: TGCGCCAGCAGCCAAGATGGTAGTAGCGGGGGCTCAGATACGCAGTATTTT. Translated: CASSQDGSSGGSDTQYF.